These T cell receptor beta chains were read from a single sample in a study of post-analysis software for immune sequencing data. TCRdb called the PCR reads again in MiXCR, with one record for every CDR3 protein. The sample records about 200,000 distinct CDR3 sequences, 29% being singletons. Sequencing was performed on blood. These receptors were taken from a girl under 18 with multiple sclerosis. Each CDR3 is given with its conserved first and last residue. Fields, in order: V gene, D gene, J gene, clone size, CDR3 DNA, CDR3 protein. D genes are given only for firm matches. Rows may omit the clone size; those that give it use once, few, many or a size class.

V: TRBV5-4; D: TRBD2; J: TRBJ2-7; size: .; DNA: TGTGCCAGCGGCCCCTGGCTAGCGGGAGGGCCTCGCGAGCAGTACTTC; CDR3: CASGPWLAGGPREQYF
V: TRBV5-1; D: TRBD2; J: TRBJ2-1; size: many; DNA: TGCGCCAGCAGCTTGGTTGGGCTAGCGGTCAATGAGCAGTTCTTC; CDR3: CASSLVGLAVNEQFF
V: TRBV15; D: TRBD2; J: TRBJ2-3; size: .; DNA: TGTGCCACCAGCAGAGATGCGGGAGTCGGGACAGATACGCAGTATTTT; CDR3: CATSRDAGVGTDTQYF
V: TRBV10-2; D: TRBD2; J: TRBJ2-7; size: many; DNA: TGCGCCAGTACCTGGGGGGGATCCTACGAGCAGTACTTC; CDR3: CASTWGGSYEQYF
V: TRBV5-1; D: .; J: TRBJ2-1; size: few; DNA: TGCGCCAGCAGCTTGGGGGGATACAGGGATGAGCAGTTCTTC; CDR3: CASSLGGYRDEQFF
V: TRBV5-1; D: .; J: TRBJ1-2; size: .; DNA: TGCGCCAGCAGCCTCGACATTTACTATGGCTACACCTTC; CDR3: CASSLDIYYGYTF
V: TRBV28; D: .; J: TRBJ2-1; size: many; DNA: TGTGCCAGCAGTTTATCCGTCATGGATGAGCAGTTCTTC; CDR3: CASSLSVMDEQFF
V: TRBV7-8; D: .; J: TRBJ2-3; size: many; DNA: TGTGCCAGCAGCTTAGGACAGCCACCCCGCACAGATACGCAGTATTTT; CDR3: CASSLGQPPRTDTQYF
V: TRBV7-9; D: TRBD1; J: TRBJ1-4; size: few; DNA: TGTGCCAGCAGCTTGGGGACAGGGGACAATGAAAAACTGTTTTTT; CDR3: CASSLGTGDNEKLFF
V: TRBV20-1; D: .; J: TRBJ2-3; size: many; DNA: TGCAGTGCTTCCCATCGACTAGGACCCCAAGCGGATACGCAGTATTTT; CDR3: CSASHRLGPQADTQYF
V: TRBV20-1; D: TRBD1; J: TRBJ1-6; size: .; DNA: TGCAGTGCTAGAAACAGGGGGTTCTCCTATAATTCACCCCTCCACTTT; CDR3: CSARNRGFSYNSPLHF
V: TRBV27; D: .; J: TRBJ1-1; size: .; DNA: TGTGCCAGCAAGGGGGACTCTGAAGCTTTCTTT; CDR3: CASKGDSEAFF
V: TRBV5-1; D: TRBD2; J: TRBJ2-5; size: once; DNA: TGCGTCAGCAGCTTCACACGTGGGACTAGGCTCAATGAGCAGTACTTC; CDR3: CVSSFTRGTRLNEQYF
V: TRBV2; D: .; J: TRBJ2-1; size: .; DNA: TGTGCCAGCAGTGACCAGGGAGGCTACAATGAGCAGTTCTTC; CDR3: CASSDQGGYNEQFF
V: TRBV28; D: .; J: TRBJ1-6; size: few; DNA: TGTGCCAGCAGTGTCCAGGGGTTCAGGTCACCCCTCCACTTT; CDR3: CASSVQGFRSPLHF
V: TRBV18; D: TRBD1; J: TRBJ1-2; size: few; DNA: TGTGCCAGCTCACCACCGAGTAACAGGGGCTATGGCTACACCTTC; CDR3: CASSPPSNRGYGYTF
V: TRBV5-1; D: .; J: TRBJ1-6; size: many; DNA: TGCGCCAGCCGCTCGGACGAGAGGGCGGACTATAATTCACCCCTCCACTTT; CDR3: CASRSDERADYNSPLHF